The next 14 T cell receptor beta chains were all read from a single sample in a study of chemoradiotherapy in HPV16-positive cancers. TCRdb keeps only in-frame clones here, not all; method: immunoSEQ multiplex PCR. The top ten hold about 3.8% of the sample, which has 30,000 to 40,000 clones, around 77% seen once. The sample here was blood, taken from a patient who underwent chemoradiotherapy. The receptors here all came from a human donor with HPV-associated anogenital cancer.

The V call is TRBV5-1, the J call TRBJ1-1; D remains unclear. This CDR3 comprises 14 residues. Trimming pared 3 bases from V and 0 bases from J, leaving 9 bases between. Germline CDR1 is SGHRS and CDR2 is YFSETQ. For the CDR3, the DNA is TGCGCCAGCAGCTCCCGGACTGTGAACACTGAAGCTTTCTTT. Amino acid sequence: CASSSRTVNTEAFF.

The chain has TRBV7-3 and TRBJ1-1; D gene uncertain. The CDR3 is 15 residues long. V lost 0 bases, J lost 1 base, and 9 bases lay in between. Germline CDR1 and CDR2: SGHTA and FQGTGA. The CDR3 sequence is CASSLTVPGNTEAFF. In DNA, the CDR3 is TGTGCCAGCAGCTTAACAGTACCAGGGAACACTGAAGCTTTCTTT.

The J gene is TRBJ2-2, the V gene TRBV6-5; the match to TRBD2 covers 9 bases. The CDR3 is 14 amino acids. Germline V lookup: CDR1 MNHEY, CDR2 SVGAGI. V lost 5 bases to trimming and J lost 3 bases; unmatched junction nucleotides: 1. The CDR3 loop reads CASSIAGDTGELFF. DNA for the CDR3: TGTGCCAGCAGTATAGCGGGGGACACCGGGGAGCTGTTTTTT.

V is TRBV6-1 and J is TRBJ2-7; D remains ambiguous. Trimming took off 3 bases at V and 5 bases at J, with 5 bases between the two ends. The CDR3 runs 11 residues. The germline CDR1 and CDR2 sequences are MNHNS and SASEGT. CDR3 coding DNA: TGTGCCAGCAGTGATATCCACGAGCAGTACTTC. Encoded protein: CASSDIHEQYF.

The chain carries TRBV18 and TRBJ1-4; D unresolved. This CDR3 is built from 17 residues. Trimming stripped 1 base from V and 4 bases from J, with 16 bases between. The germline V gene encodes CDR1 KGHSH and CDR2 LQKENI. The CDR3 protein is CASSPRFAGVNNEKLFF. CDR3 DNA: TGTGCCAGCTCACCACGTTTTGCGGGCGTTAATAATGAAAAACTGTTTTTT.

V and J are TRBV23-1 and TRBJ2-7, with unresolved D. TRBV23-1 is marked as an open reading frame, function uncertain. CDR3 length: 15 residues. V was pared by 4 bases and J by 3 bases, with 16 bases between. The CDR3 bases are TGCGCCAGCAGTCTGTCGGCGAGGTGGAACTACGAGCAGTACTTC. Amino acids: CASSLSARWNYEQYF.

This chain joins TRBV5-6 and TRBJ1-3, with D possibly TRBD1 on 5 matching bases. The germline V gene has CDR1 SGHDT and CDR2 YYEEEE. V lost 3 bases, J lost 0 bases, and 10 bases lay in between. The CDR3 covers 15 residues. The CDR3 protein is CASSSQANSGNTIYF. CDR3 DNA sequence: TGTGCCAGCAGCTCACAGGCGAACTCTGGAAACACCATATATTTT.

The chain links TRBV19 to TRBJ2-2, with 9 bases aligning to TRBD2. Germline V gives CDR1 LNHDA, CDR2 SQIVND (reference sequence). V was clipped by 7 bases and J by 2 bases; unmatched bases: 2. There are 14 residues in the CDR3. This chain's CDR3 is CASMRGGNTGELFF. The CDR3 DNA is TGTGCCAGTATGCGGGGGGGCAACACCGGGGAGCTGTTTTTT.

This rearrangement joins TRBV5-4 to TRBJ1-1; D is uncertain. V lost 0 bases and J 5 bases, leaving 17 bases between the germline ends. The CDR3 spans 16 residues. CDR1 and CDR2 (germline): SGHNT, YYREEE (reference sequence). The CDR3 DNA sequence: TGTGCCAGCAGCTTGGGAGGTATCCCACGAGGGACTGAAGCTTTCTTT. Residues: CASSLGGIPRGTEAFF. Full variable domain (remainder filled in from reference TRBV5-4 and TRBJ1-1): ETGVTQSPTHLIKTRGQQVTLRCSSQSGHNTVSWYQQALGQGPQFIFQYYREEENGRGNFPPRFSGLQFPNYSSELNVNALELDDSALYLCASSLGGIPRGTEAFFGQGTRLTVV.

The chain has TRBV2 and TRBJ2-3; D is possibly TRBD1 (6 bases). Germline V gene lookup returns CDR1 SNHLY and CDR2 FYNNEI. CDR3 length equals 13 residues. Trimming pared 7 bases from V and 4 bases from J, leaving 12 bases between. The CDR3 loop reads CASNHRVSDTQYF. In nucleotides, the CDR3 is TGTGCCAGCAACCACAGGGTTTCAGATACGCAGTATTTT.

V is TRBV19 and J is TRBJ1-2, with D perhaps TRBD1 (5 bases). V gave up 1 base and J gave up 13 bases, with 13 bases separating them. The CDR3 covers 12 residues. The germline CDR1 and CDR2 sequences are LNHDA and SQIVND (reference sequence). The CDR3 bases are TGTGCCAGTAGTATAGGGGACGGTAGTGGCACCTTC. Translation: CASSIGDGSGTF.

The sample holds a few counts of this clone. This sequence joins TRBV6-1 and TRBJ1-2; D ambiguous. The CDR3 is 17 amino acids. Germline V gene sequence: CDR1 MNHNS, CDR2 SASEGT. V dropped 1 base and J dropped 0 bases, with 15 bases sitting between them. The CDR3 sequence is CASSEDPEGFANYGYTF. The CDR3 coding sequence is TGTGCCAGCAGTGAAGACCCCGAGGGTTTTGCTAACTATGGCTACACCTTC.

The rearrangement joins TRBV7-9 to TRBJ2-3; D perhaps matches TRBD2 (6 bases). The germline V and J ends were trimmed by 5 bases and 1 base, with 16 bases remaining between them. The CDR3 runs 16 residues. The germline V gene has CDR1 SEHNR and CDR2 FQNEAQ (reference sequence). The CDR3 nucleotides are TGTGCCAGCAGCCGAGTTCTAGGCGGGGGCACAGATACGCAGTATTTT. Protein: CASSRVLGGGTDTQYF. Full variable domain (rest looked up from reference TRBV7-9 and TRBJ2-3): DTGVSQNPRHKITKRGQNVTFRCDPISEHNRLYWYRQTLGQGPEFLTYFQNEAQLEKSRLLSDRFSAERPKGSFSTLEIQRTEQGDSAMYLCASSRVLGGGTDTQYFGPGTRLTVL.

This clone showed up just once. The chain couples TRBV10-3 to TRBJ2-3, with D possibly TRBD2 on 6 matching bases. Germline-derived CDR1 and CDR2 are ENHRY and SYGVKD. The V gene lost 6 bases and the J gene lost 0 bases, with 10 bases spanning the gap. CDR3 length: 14 amino acids. The CDR3 sequence: CAIRGGMSTDTQYF. The CDR3 nucleotides are TGTGCCATCAGGGGAGGTATGAGCACAGATACGCAGTATTTT.